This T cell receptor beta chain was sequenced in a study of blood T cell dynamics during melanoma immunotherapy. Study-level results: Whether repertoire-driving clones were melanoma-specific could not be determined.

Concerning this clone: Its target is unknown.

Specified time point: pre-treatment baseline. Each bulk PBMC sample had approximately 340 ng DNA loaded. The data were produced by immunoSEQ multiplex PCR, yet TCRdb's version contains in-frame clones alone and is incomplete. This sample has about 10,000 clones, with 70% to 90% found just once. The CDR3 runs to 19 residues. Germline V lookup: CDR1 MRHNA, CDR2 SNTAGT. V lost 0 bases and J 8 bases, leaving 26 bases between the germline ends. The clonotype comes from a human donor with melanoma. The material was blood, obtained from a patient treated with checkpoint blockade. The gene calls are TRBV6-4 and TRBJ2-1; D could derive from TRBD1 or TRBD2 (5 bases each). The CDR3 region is CASSDSRFGLGGIVHEQFF. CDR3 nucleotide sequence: TGTGCCAGCAGTGACTCGCGGTTCGGACTTGGGGGAATCGTCCATGAGCAGTTCTTC.